The 31 T cell receptor beta chains presented below share a single source sample, sequenced in a study of immune cell composition in non-small cell lung cancer. Some clones are missing from TCRdb's copy, which holds only in-frame ones; the method was immunoSEQ multiplex PCR. Found here are 2,000 or so clones, over 55% of them singletons; the top ten hold 15% to 19%. Normal lung was sampled as far from the tumour as possible, at least 3 cm. The sequenced material came from non-adjacent lung tissue. These receptors originate from a human donor with non-small cell lung cancer.

V and J are TRBV4-2 and TRBJ1-4; no firm D call. Looked up from germline, CDR1 is LGHNA and CDR2 is YNFKEQ. The CDR3 loop spans 16 amino acids. V was clipped by 1 base and J by 0 bases, with 9 bases between them. CDR3 bases: TGTGCCAGCAGCCAAGCCTGGACTGCAACTAATGAAAAACTGTTTTTT. Protein product: CASSQAWTATNEKLFF.

This sequence joins TRBV6-5 and TRBJ1-1; D is possibly TRBD1 (5 bases). This CDR3 spans 15 amino acids. The germline CDR1 and CDR2 sequences are MNHEY and SVGAGI. V dropped 2 bases and J dropped 0 bases, with 10 bases sitting between them. Here the CDR3 reads CASSYAGQMNTEAFF. The CDR3 bases are TGTGCCAGCAGTTACGCGGGGCAGATGAACACTGAAGCTTTCTTT.

The genes are TRBV19 and TRBJ2-1; 8 bases line up with TRBD2. In germline, CDR1 is LNHDA, CDR2 SQIVND (reference sequence). The CDR3 totals 15 residues. Losses at the gene ends were 6 bases for V and 6 bases for J; bases not matched to a gene: 10. The DNA of the CDR3 is TGTGCCAGTAGAGAGCGGGGGACCCCCGGCAATGAGCAGTTCTTC. Its translation is CASRERGTPGNEQFF.

V is TRBV5-1 and J is TRBJ1-4; maybe TRBD1 (5 bases). The CDR3 totals 16 residues. Between the trimmed V and J ends, which lost 5 bases and 9 bases, there was a span of 23 bases. Germline V gene data show CDR1 as SGHRS and CDR2 as YFSETQ. This chain's CDR3 is CASSASVGQGPQKLFF. The CDR3 bases are TGCGCCAGCAGTGCCTCGGTCGGGCAGGGCCCGCAAAAACTGTTTTTT.

The sample holds one count of this clone. The CDR3 spells CASSLAGGASTDTQYF. CDR3 DNA: TGTGCCAGCAGCTTGGCGGGAGGGGCCAGCACAGATACGCAGTATTTT. This rearrangement joins TRBV5-4 to TRBJ2-3; 8 nucleotides line up with TRBD2. Germline loops: CDR1 SGHNT, CDR2 YYREEE (reference sequence). V lost 0 bases and J lost 0; bases outside the gene matches: 3. The CDR3 extends over 16 amino acids. Drawing the rest from reference TRBV5-4 and TRBJ2-3, the complete variable domain is ETGVTQSPTHLIKTRGQQVTLRCSSQSGHNTVSWYQQALGQGPQFIFQYYREEENGRGNFPPRFSGLQFPNYSSELNVNALELDDSALYLCASSLAGGASTDTQYFGPGTRLTVL.

This clone showed up just a few times. The rearrangement uses TRBV28 and TRBJ1-5; 7 bases line up with TRBD1. Trimming at V came to 4 bases and at J to 5 bases, leaving 11 bases not matched to a gene. The CDR3 covers 16 residues. Germline CDR1 and CDR2: MDHEN and SYDVKM. The CDR3, as DNA: TGTGCCAGCAGTTCCAACCGACAGGGCCTTTATCAGCCCCAGCATTTT. Its protein is CASSSNRQGLYQPQHF.

The CDR3 nucleotides read TGTGCCAGCAGTTTAATAGGGACAGGGTTAGTTTCAGATACGCAGTATTTT. This encodes CASSLIGTGLVSDTQYF. The V call is TRBV27, the J call TRBJ2-3; TRBD1 agrees at 9 bases. The CDR3 is 17 amino acids. J gave up 4 bases and V 2 bases, and 10 bases lay outside the gene matches. The germline CDR1 and CDR2 sequences are MNHEY and SMNVEV (reference sequence).

The CDR3 DNA is TGTGCCAGCAGCTTGACTCTAGCGGGGGCCCAAGAGACCCAGTACTTC. Translated, it gives CASSLTLAGAQETQYF. V gene TRBV5-5 combines with J gene TRBJ2-5; 10 nucleotides line up with TRBD2. Germline V CDR1 and CDR2: SGHKS, YYEKEE (reference sequence). The CDR3 covers 16 residues. Trimming took 1 base from V and 1 from J; bases not matched to a gene: 4.

Relative to its sample, this clone is large (0.1 to 1%). The chain has TRBV5-6 and TRBJ1-2; a weak D match, TRBD1 (6 bases). V was trimmed by 10 bases and J by 4 bases, leaving 20 bases between them. CDR3 length: 14 amino acids. Looked up from germline, CDR1 is SGHDT and CDR2 is YYEEEE. This chain's CDR3 is CAGQTRDTTYGYTF. DNA for the CDR3: TGTGCCGGCCAAACCCGGGACACCACCTATGGCTACACCTTC.

This clone was detected a few times. J is TRBJ2-3 and V is TRBV6-5; 10 nucleotides match TRBD1. CDR1 is MNHEY and CDR2 is SVGAGI in the germline V gene. V was pared by 9 bases and J by 0 bases, with 6 bases of the junction left unmatched. This CDR3 spans 15 amino acids. The CDR3 DNA follows: TGTGCCAGTCGACAGGGGGCCTTTAGCACAGATACGCAGTATTTT. It codes for CASRQGAFSTDTQYF.

The gene calls are TRBV7-2 and TRBJ1-1, with D unclear. The CDR3 totals 15 residues. Germline-derived CDR1 and CDR2 are SGHTA and FQGNSA. The V and J ends lost 5 bases and 5 bases respectively, with 18 bases between them. The CDR3 nucleotides are TGTGCCAGCAGCGAGAATCAGGCTCCGGGGACTGAAGCTTTCTTT. Its translation is CASSENQAPGTEAFF.

The table lists this clone with a few counts. The J gene is TRBJ1-6, the V gene TRBV4-1; unclear D gene. Germline CDR1 reads MGHRA; CDR2 reads YSYEKL. Trimming left V 0 bases short and J 15 bases short, with 18 bases between. This CDR3 contains 15 residues. The CDR3 reads CASSQDRAPGIFLHF. In nucleotides, the CDR3 is TGCGCCAGCAGCCAAGATCGTGCGCCGGGGATCTTCCTCCACTTT.

This chain links TRBV11-2 with TRBJ2-1; maybe TRBD1 (5 bases). The CDR3 covers 14 residues. The V gene's germline CDR1 is SGHAT and CDR2 FQNNGV. V lost 1 base and J lost 9, with 13 bases in between. CDR3 sequence: CASSLGVRASEQFF. The CDR3 DNA is TGTGCCAGCAGCTTAGGTGTCAGGGCGAGTGAGCAGTTCTTC.

In this sample, this clone turned up a few times. The chain uses TRBV15 and TRBJ2-1; D is unresolved. The germline V gene encodes CDR1 LNHNV and CDR2 YYDKDF (reference sequence). This CDR3 is 13 amino acids long. Trimming removed 3 bases at V and 6 bases at J, with 9 bases between. CDR3 DNA sequence: TGTGCCACCAGCAGGTGGCCTAGCAATGAGCAGTTCTTC. It codes for CATSRWPSNEQFF.

The V call is TRBV10-3, the J call TRBJ2-7; D ambiguous. CDR3 length: 14 residues. Germline V gene data show CDR1 as ENHRY and CDR2 as SYGVKD. Trimming took 0 bases from V and 3 from J, leaving 9 bases between them. The CDR3 loop is CAISESSLNYEQYF. In DNA form, the CDR3 reads TGTGCCATCAGTGAGTCGAGTCTGAACTACGAGCAGTACTTC.

The gene calls are TRBV7-8 and TRBJ1-5, with TRBD1 matching over 7 bases. CDR3 length: 14 amino acids. Germline V gives CDR1 SGHVS, CDR2 FQNEAQ. The V segment lost 5 bases and the J segment 3 bases; nucleotides outside the gene matches: 4. The CDR3 region is CASSAGQINQPQHF. DNA of the CDR3: TGTGCCAGCAGCGCGGGACAGATCAATCAGCCCCAGCATTTT.

CDR3 region: CASSLQGAGGYTF. CDR3 coding DNA: TGTGCCAGCAGCTTACAGGGGGCCGGGGGCTACACCTTC. The chain uses TRBV7-9 and TRBJ1-2, with 8 nucleotides matching TRBD1. The CDR3 covers 13 residues. The J segment lost 8 bases and the V segment lost 2 bases, leaving 4 bases of the junction unmatched. Germline lookup yields CDR1 SEHNR and CDR2 FQNEAQ (reference sequence).

The gene calls are TRBV28 and TRBJ1-2, with D hard to call. This CDR3 region has 16 residues. Trimming removed 6 bases from V and 0 bases from J, with 17 bases in between. Germline-derived CDR1 and CDR2 are MDHEN and SYDVKM. CDR3 sequence reads: CASSTRPGYPNYGYTF. The CDR3, as DNA: TGTGCCAGCAGCACTCGGCCGGGATACCCTAACTATGGCTACACCTTC.

This chain uses TRBV5-8 with TRBJ2-3, with TRBD1 as a possible D gene (5 bases). The CDR3 has 13 residues. Trimming took 5 bases from V and 8 from J, leaving 15 bases between them. Germline assignment: CDR1 SGHTS and CDR2 YDEGEE. Here the CDR3 reads CASSKGFGATQYF. Here the CDR3 DNA reads TGTGCCAGCAGTAAGGGGTTTGGGGCTACGCAGTATTTT.

The V and J genes are TRBV18 and TRBJ1-6, with 8 bases fitting TRBD1. Germline V gene sequence: CDR1 KGHSH, CDR2 LQKENI. CDR3 length: 16 residues. With V trimmed by 3 bases and J by 7 bases, 8 bases remained unmatched. CDR3 amino acids: CASSPEIRGRNSPLHF. The CDR3 DNA reads as TGTGCCAGCTCACCGGAAATCAGGGGGCGGAATTCACCCCTCCACTTT.

This rearrangement joins TRBV2 to TRBJ2-3, with D perhaps matching TRBD2 (5 bases). Germline CDR1 is SNHLY and CDR2 is FYNNEI. The CDR3 is 14 amino acids. V gave up 11 bases and J gave up 4 bases, with 19 bases separating them. CDR3 sequence reads: CASRALEGADTQYF. CDR3 bases: TGTGCCTCCCGCGCCCTTGAGGGCGCAGATACGCAGTATTTT.

The chain carries TRBV4-2 and TRBJ1-2; 7 nucleotides align to TRBD1. The CDR3 covers 14 residues. CDR1 and CDR2 (germline): LGHNA, YNFKEQ. V lost 3 bases to trimming and J lost 6 bases; unmatched junction nucleotides: 7. The CDR3, as DNA: TGTGCCAGCAGCCACCTTGGAGGGGGCGATGGCTACACCTTC. It encodes CASSHLGGGDGYTF.

V is TRBV18 and J is TRBJ1-2, with D tentatively TRBD1 (6 bases). Germline CDR1 and CDR2: KGHSH and LQKENI. V was trimmed by 2 bases and J by 7 bases, leaving 17 bases between them. CDR3 length: 15 amino acids. As DNA, the CDR3 is TGTGCCAGCTCACCAAGGGGAGGGGACACATCTGGCTACACCTTC. Translation gives CASSPRGGDTSGYTF.

The J gene is TRBJ2-1, the V gene TRBV6-5; the match to TRBD1 covers 9 bases. The CDR3 totals 15 residues. V gave up 5 bases and J gave up 10 bases; unmatched junction bases: 12. Germline V gene sequence: CDR1 MNHEY, CDR2 SVGAGI. This chain's CDR3 is CASSKGTGWRVEQFF. CDR3 nucleotides: TGTGCCAGCAGTAAAGGGACAGGGTGGCGTGTCGAGCAGTTCTTC.

Comment on this clone: This specimen includes other DNA sequences encoding the same CDR3. The chain links TRBV7-8 to TRBJ2-5; D might be TRBD2 (5 bases). Per germline, CDR1 SGHVS and CDR2 FQNEAQ. V was shortened by 1 base and J by 5 bases, with 8 bases between the two germline ends. This CDR3 is built from 13 residues. CDR3: CASSLDRGETQYF. The CDR3 DNA follows: TGTGCCAGCAGCTTAGACCGAGGGGAGACCCAGTACTTC.

This clone was counted a single time. The V and J genes are TRBV18 and TRBJ2-7; TRBD1 is a possible D gene (5 bases). The ends were cut back, 3 bases at V and 2 bases at J, with 8 bases in the middle. This CDR3 region has 13 residues. CDR1 is KGHSH, CDR2 LQKENI, per germline. CDR3 loop: CASSPGRTYEQYF. Written as DNA, the CDR3 is TGTGCCAGCTCACCGGGGCGTACCTACGAGCAGTACTTC.

The chain carries TRBV18 and TRBJ2-1; 9 bases are a match to TRBD1. J lost 5 bases, V lost 4 bases, and 9 bases had no gene match. Germline V gives CDR1 KGHSH, CDR2 LQKENI. This CDR3 comprises 16 residues. In DNA, the CDR3 is TGTGCCAGCTCACACAGGGGGCTGGGAATGGACAATGAGCAGTTCTTC. This encodes CASSHRGLGMDNEQFF.

This clone was observed once. The CDR3 here is CASSDGWGEREQYF. CDR3 DNA sequence: TGTGCCAGCAGCGACGGATGGGGGGAACGGGAGCAGTACTTC. The V call is TRBV9, the J call TRBJ2-5; D is perhaps TRBD2 (6 bases). This CDR3 has 14 amino acids. CDR1 is SGDLS and CDR2 is YYNGEE in the germline V gene. Trimming shortened V by 3 bases and J by 11 bases, and 20 bases separated the two germline ends.

This chain connects TRBV7-2 to TRBJ1-2, with D perhaps TRBD1 (5 bases). Germline CDR1 SGHTA, CDR2 FQGNSA. The CDR3 consists of 14 residues. V gave up 0 bases and J gave up 8 bases, with 13 bases separating them. CDR3 nucleotide sequence: TGTGCCAGCAGCTTAGCTAGCAGGGAGGACGGCTACACCTTC. It codes for CASSLASREDGYTF.

V is TRBV29-1 and J is TRBJ1-3; no definite D call. The CDR3 extends over 13 amino acids. The V gene lost 5 bases and the J gene lost 1 base, with 9 bases spanning the gap. Germline V gene data show CDR1 as SQVTM and CDR2 as ANQGSEA. DNA of the CDR3: TGCAGCGTTCAAAGAGGGTCTGGAAACACCATATATTTT. It codes for CSVQRGSGNTIYF.

This clone is deemed large. The chain employs TRBV2 and TRBJ1-1; the D gene is possibly TRBD1 (6 bases). The CDR3 runs to 15 residues. Germline V gene lookup returns CDR1 SNHLY and CDR2 FYNNEI. V shed 6 bases and J shed 1 base, with 15 bases lying between them. CDR3 sequence (DNA): TGTGCCAGCAGCTTAAGACAGGCTAAGAACACTGAAGCTTTCTTT. Translated, it gives CASSLRQAKNTEAFF.